The sequence of this T cell receptor (beta chain) was determined in a study of blood T cell repertoires in COVID-19. Overall study: Samples representing acute and convalescent COVID-19 were sourced from the United States, Italy and Spain. The analysed material was cDNA or gDNA that came from T cells, B-cell-depleted T cells, or PBMCs.

Clones were sequenced by immunoSEQ multiplex PCR, and TCRdb holds only the in-frame ones, with some missing. The sample has 200,000 to 250,000 clones, about 90% seen once. The CDR3 has 14 amino acids. After removal of 9 bases from V and 5 bases from J, the junction contained 12 bases not matched to a gene. Germline CDR1 and CDR2: SNHLY and FYNNEI. Sequenced material: peripheral blood. The chain links TRBV2 to TRBJ2-7; TRBD1 aligns across 8 bases. This TCR derives from a man aged 40-55 years with active or convalescent COVID-19. In DNA form, the CDR3 reads TGTGCCAGGGGGAAGGACAGGGTTACCCACGAGCAGTACTTC. Protein product: CARGKDRVTHEQYF.